The 4 T cell receptor beta chains in this list originate from one sample, sequenced in a study of T cells in Graves' hyperthyroidism and ophthalmopathy. TCR beta CDR3 regions were amplified from RNA. Using the HTBI primer set, a first-round RT-PCR was run on the TCR CDR3. TCRdb re-called the multiplex PCR reads through MiXCR, storing one row per CDR3 protein. Found here are a few hundred thousand distinct CDR3 sequences, over 15% of them singletons; the top ten hold around 15%. The sample was blood. The receptor set was obtained from a woman aged 35 to 49 with Graves' ophthalmopathy.

This clonotype has ten or more counts. The V gene is TRBV28, the J gene TRBJ1-1, with a possible D match to TRBD1 (6 bases). With 1 base removed from V and 7 bases from J, the gap between germline ends came to 10 bases. The CDR3 is made up of 13 amino acids. From germline, CDR1 is MDHEN and CDR2 SYDVKM. The DNA of the CDR3 is TGTGCCAGCAGTTTATTACAGGGAAATGAAGCTTTCTTT. This encodes CASSLLQGNEAFF.

This clonotype occurred a few times. The CDR3 is CSVEGVASSYEQYF. The CDR3 DNA reads as TGCAGCGTTGAAGGGGTAGCGAGCTCCTACGAGCAGTACTTC. This chain uses TRBV29-1 with TRBJ2-7, with D possibly matching TRBD2 (5 bases). This CDR3 is built from 14 residues. The germline V gene has CDR1 SQVTM and CDR2 ANQGSEA. V was trimmed by 1 base and J by 0 bases, leaving 10 bases between them.

This clonotype was picked up many times. This chain connects TRBV7-9 to TRBJ2-5; 12 nucleotides align to TRBD2. The V segment lost 5 bases and the J segment 1 base; nucleotides outside the gene matches: 5. Germline-derived CDR1 and CDR2 are SEHNR and FQNEAQ (reference sequence). The CDR3 extends over 16 amino acids. The CDR3 DNA sequence: TGTGCCAGCAGCCTCGGACTAGCGGGATCCCAAGAGACCCAGTACTTC. Residues: CASSLGLAGSQETQYF.

This clonotype has ten or more counts. This sequence joins TRBV5-8 and TRBJ2-7; 12 nucleotides match TRBD2. The CDR3 length is 14 residues. The germline CDR1 and CDR2 sequences are SGHTS and YDEGEE. With 5 bases clipped from V and 3 bases from J, the junction kept 3 bases outside the gene matches. The CDR3 DNA reads TGTGCCAGCAGTTGGACTAGCGGGAACTACGAGCAGTACTTC. As protein: CASSWTSGNYEQYF.